This T cell receptor (beta chain) was identified during a study of CD8+ T cells in alopecia areata. Study-wide results and limits: Whether baseline CD8+ expansion is linked to response remains uncertain, given a single nonresponder. For patients receiving tofacitinib, scalp clonality and expanded CD8+ clones among the top 100 significantly decreased. While patients received tofacitinib, many expanded lesional clones remained present in scalp and blood.

A remark on this clone: Its antigen is undetermined.

The ends were cut back, 5 bases at V and 7 bases at J, with 15 bases in the middle. Germline-derived CDR1 and CDR2 are SEHNR and FQNEAQ (reference sequence). The CDR3 has 14 amino acids. Treatment noted: oral pan-JAK inhibitor, 5-10 mg twice daily. Alopecia areata patients provided lesional scalp punch biopsies and peripheral blood. Extraction and reverse transcription of RNA yielded cDNA as the sequencing template. Measured with immunoSEQ multiplex PCR; TCRdb has only the in-frame clones, and not every one. This sample has under 130,000 clones, with under 90% found just once. The genes are TRBV7-9 and TRBJ2-1; tentatively, D is TRBD2 (5 bases). Specimen: CD8+ T cells sorted from blood, collected between weeks 30 and 35, from a patient treated with tofacitinib. The sequence was obtained from a human donor with alopecia areata. The DNA for the CDR3 is TGTGCCAGCAGCGATAAGGAGGTTGAGAATGAGCAGTTCTTC. This encodes CASSDKEVENEQFF.